The entry below describes one T cell receptor (beta chain). The antigen is unknown. The sample comes from a study of T cells after yellow fever vaccination. Whole-study findings and limits: Detected again after the booster were most primary-vaccination clones, at nearly 97% CD4 and 80% to 90% CD8. Clonotypes shared by both compartments, CD4 and CD8, made up a small share.

Universal primer sites and UMIs were introduced during 5'RACE template-switching synthesis of TCR cDNA. TCRdb reprocessed the 5' RACE reads with MiXCR, giving one entry per CDR3 protein. The sample gives around 320,000 distinct CDR3 sequences, around 4.4% of which show up once; roughly 21% is in the top ten. CDR3 size: 15 residues. The source of this sequence is a man aged 18 to 29 who received the YFV17D yellow fever vaccine. The rearrangement links TRBV12-1 to TRBJ1-2. TRBV12-1 is reported as a pseudogene. This specimen was PBMCs, taken 15 days after the yellow fever booster vaccination. The CDR3 sequence is CASSLTGTGGYGYTF. For the CDR3, the DNA is TGTGCCAGCAGCTTAACGGGAACGGGAGGCTATGGCTACACCTTC.